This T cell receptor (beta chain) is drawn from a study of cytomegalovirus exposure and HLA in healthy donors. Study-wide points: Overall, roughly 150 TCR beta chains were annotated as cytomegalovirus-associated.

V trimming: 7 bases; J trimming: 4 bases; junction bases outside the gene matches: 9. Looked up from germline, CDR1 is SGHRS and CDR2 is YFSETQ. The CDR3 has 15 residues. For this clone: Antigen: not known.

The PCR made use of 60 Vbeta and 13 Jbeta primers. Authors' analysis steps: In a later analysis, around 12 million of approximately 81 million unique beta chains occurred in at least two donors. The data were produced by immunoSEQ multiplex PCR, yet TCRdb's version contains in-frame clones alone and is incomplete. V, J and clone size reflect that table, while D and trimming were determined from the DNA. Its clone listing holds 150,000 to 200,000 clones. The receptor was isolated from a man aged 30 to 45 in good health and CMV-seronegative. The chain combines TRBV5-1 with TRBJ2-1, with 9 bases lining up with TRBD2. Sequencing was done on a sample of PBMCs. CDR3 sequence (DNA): TGCGCCAGCGCCCAGGCTAGCGGGATGTACAATGAGCAGTTCTTC. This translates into CASAQASGMYNEQFF.